Shown below are 15 T cell receptor beta chains from a single sample sequenced in a study of T cell responses to AZD1222 COVID-19 vaccine. Clones were sequenced by immunoSEQ multiplex PCR, and TCRdb holds only the in-frame ones, with some missing. Seen here are some 98,000 clones, roughly 90% observed once, and the top ten hold approximately 15%. The input for sequencing was peripheral blood, taken 28 days after the second AZD1222 dose. The receptors come from an adult who received the AZD1222 COVID-19 vaccine.

The chain combines TRBV5-1 with TRBJ1-1, with D possibly matching TRBD1 (5 bases). From germline, CDR1 is SGHRS and CDR2 YFSETQ. CDR3 size: 14 residues. V was pared by 1 base and J by 2 bases, with 9 bases between. The CDR3 region has the DNA TGCGCCAGCAGCTTGTGGGGGACCAACACTGAAGCTTTCTTT. Translation gives CASSLWGTNTEAFF.

The rearrangement uses TRBV5-1 and TRBJ1-3, with D perhaps matching TRBD1 (5 bases). CDR3 length: 15 residues. Trimming took 0 bases from V and 4 from J, leaving 11 bases between them. The germline CDR1 and CDR2 sequences are SGHRS and YFSETQ. This chain's CDR3 is CASSLAGREGNTIYF. In DNA form, the CDR3 reads TGCGCCAGCAGCTTGGCAGGGCGAGAAGGAAACACCATATATTTT.

V is TRBV7-9 and J is TRBJ2-1; tentatively, D is TRBD1 (5 bases). The V gene lost 5 bases and the J gene lost 0 bases, with 17 bases spanning the gap. Germline V gene lookup returns CDR1 SEHNR and CDR2 FQNEAQ (reference sequence). The CDR3 sequence is 17 residues long. The CDR3 loop is CASSKIRGPDSYNEQFF. The DNA for the CDR3 is TGTGCCAGCAGCAAGATAAGGGGTCCAGACTCCTACAATGAGCAGTTCTTC. The full variable domain, its missing parts supplied by reference TRBV7-9 and TRBJ2-1, is DTGVSQNPRHKITKRGQNVTFRCDPISEHNRLYWYRQTLGQGPEFLTYFQNEAQLEKSRLLSDRFSAERPKGSFSTLEIQRTEQGDSAMYLCASSKIRGPDSYNEQFFGPGTRLTVL.

This clone has more than one count but fewer than ten. The chain has TRBV7-3 and TRBJ2-1; the D gene is possibly TRBD1 (6 bases). The CDR3 spans 17 residues. V was clipped by 5 bases and J by 5 bases, with 22 bases between them. In germline, CDR1 is SGHTA, CDR2 FQGTGA. CDR3 in DNA: TGTGCCAGCAGCCTAAGCCCTGGGACACCCGGCAACAATGAGCAGTTCTTC. Its protein is CASSLSPGTPGNNEQFF.

The V call is TRBV18, the J call TRBJ2-7, with D tentatively TRBD2 (6 bases). Germline V CDR1 and CDR2: KGHSH, LQKENI. V lost 3 bases and J lost 5, with 14 bases in between. The CDR3 runs to 14 residues. CDR3 region: CASSPEGNRNEQYF. The CDR3 DNA reads as TGTGCCAGCTCACCGGAGGGGAATAGGAACGAGCAGTACTTC.

This clone was seen a single time. The chain uses TRBV29-1 and TRBJ1-2; 10 bases map to TRBD1. The junction had 9 bases not matched to a gene; V was cut back by 6 bases and J by 8 bases. This CDR3 is built from 13 residues. Germline values: CDR1 SQVTM, CDR2 ANQGSEA. The CDR3 DNA sequence: TGCAGCGTCAGGCCGACAGGGGGCGCCGGCTACACCTTC. Encoded protein: CSVRPTGGAGYTF.

The chain couples TRBV7-2 to TRBJ2-7, with TRBD2 identical over 10 bases. The CDR3 extends over 15 amino acids. Germline trimming cut 2 bases from V and 5 bases from J; bases unmatched to any gene: 6. Germline assignment: CDR1 SGHTA and CDR2 FQGNSA. DNA for the CDR3: TGTGCCAGCAGCTTATGGCTAGCGGGAGTAAACGAGCAGTACTTC. Protein: CASSLWLAGVNEQYF.

The V gene is TRBV5-1, the J gene TRBJ2-3; D might be TRBD2 (6 bases). CDR1 is SGHRS, CDR2 YFSETQ, per germline. The CDR3 totals 17 residues. Between the trimmed V and J ends, which lost 0 bases and 0 bases, there was a span of 14 bases. The CDR3 protein is CASSLGAGGTSTDTQYF. CDR3 nucleotide sequence: TGCGCCAGCAGCTTGGGAGCGGGTGGTACTAGCACAGATACGCAGTATTTT.

This clone was picked up one time. This chain uses TRBV29-1 with TRBJ1-4; a possible D gene is TRBD1 (6 bases). In germline, CDR1 is SQVTM, CDR2 ANQGSEA. Deletions cut 5 bases from V and 4 bases from J, with 14 bases between. This CDR3 is 14 amino acids long. The DNA of the CDR3 is TGCAGCGTTAAACAGGGTGCCGATAATGAAAAACTGTTTTTT. Protein sequence: CSVKQGADNEKLFF.

As DNA, the CDR3 is TGCGCCAGCAGCTTGTTGAGTAGTTTCAGCTCTGGAAACACCATATATTTT. It is translated as CASSLLSSFSSGNTIYF. The V and J genes are TRBV5-1 and TRBJ1-3, with D uncertain. The CDR3 loop spans 17 amino acids. V was shortened by 1 base and J by 0 bases, with 14 bases between the two germline ends. Germline V gene lookup returns CDR1 SGHRS and CDR2 YFSETQ.

The chain recombines TRBV2 with TRBJ1-5; 7 bases map to TRBD1. The junction had 6 bases not matched to a gene; V was cut back by 7 bases and J by 6 bases. The CDR3 consists of 13 residues. From germline, CDR1 is SNHLY and CDR2 FYNNEI. CDR3 region: CASNTGEGQPQHF. The CDR3, as DNA: TGTGCCAGCAACACAGGGGAAGGTCAGCCCCAGCATTTT.

The chain couples TRBV7-8 to TRBJ1-1; D is unresolved. This CDR3 comprises 14 residues. Germline CDR1 reads SGHVS; CDR2 reads FQNEAQ. Deletions cut 0 bases from V and 1 base from J, with 6 bases between. DNA for the CDR3: TGTGCCAGCAGCTTAGCTTCGGGGAACACTGAAGCTTTCTTT. Its translation: CASSLASGNTEAFF.

The chain combines TRBV11-2 with TRBJ2-5; D gene ambiguous. The CDR3 is 15 residues long. The V and J ends lost 3 bases and 0 bases respectively, with 11 bases between them. Germline lookup yields CDR1 SGHAT and CDR2 FQNNGV. The chain's CDR3 is CASSFVYGYQETQYF. The CDR3, as DNA: TGTGCCAGCAGCTTCGTCTATGGGTACCAAGAGACCCAGTACTTC.

The chain carries TRBV3-1 (or the pseudogene TRBV3-2) and TRBJ2-2; D may be TRBD1 (5 bases). Between the trimmed V and J ends, which lost 2 bases and 5 bases, there was a span of 6 bases. Germline V CDR1 and CDR2: LGHDT, YNNKEL (reference sequence). This CDR3 is 13 amino acids long. The CDR3 protein is CASSQRGTGELFF. The CDR3 nucleotides are TGTGCCAGCAGCCAAAGGGGTACCGGGGAGCTGTTTTTT.

The CDR3 loop reads CASSATESSYNEQFF. The CDR3 DNA follows: TGTGCCAGCAGCGCGACAGAAAGCTCCTACAATGAGCAGTTCTTC. J is TRBJ2-1 and V is TRBV9, with D possibly matching TRBD1 (5 bases). Trimming cost V 3 bases and J 0 bases, with 10 bases left between them. This CDR3 contains 15 residues. Germline V gives CDR1 SGDLS, CDR2 YYNGEE. The complete variable domain, with remaining parts taken from reference TRBV9 and TRBJ2-1, reads DSGVTQTPKHLITATGQRVTLRCSPRSGDLSVYWYQQSLDQGLQFLIQYYNGEERAKGNILERFSAQQFPDLHSELNLSSLELGDSALYFCASSATESSYNEQFFGPGTRLTVL.